This TCR beta chain was sequenced during a study of technical replicates of blood from a handful of donors. Using immunoSEQ multiplex PCR, the repertoire was profiled, and TCRdb retains in-frame clones only, with some absent. This sample has some 70,000 clones, with just under 97% found just once. Looked up from germline, CDR1 is SGHVS and CDR2 is FNYEAQ. V trimming: 5 bases; J trimming: 6 bases; junction bases outside the gene matches: 7. CDR3 length: 15 amino acids. Sequencing input: T cells isolated from PBMCs. This receptor was identified in a human donor in good health. This chain connects TRBV7-6 to TRBJ2-2; 9 bases align to TRBD1. As DNA, the CDR3 is TGTGCCAGCAGCGAGACAGGGGGGATCTCCGGGGAGCTGTTTTTT. This gives the protein CASSETGGISGELFF.